The 8 T cell receptor beta chains listed next were all sequenced from one sample in a study of blood T cell repertoires in COVID-19. Measured with immunoSEQ multiplex PCR; TCRdb has only the in-frame clones, and not every one. The table has 200,000 to 300,000 clones, around 89% seen once. The specimen was PBMCs or T cells enriched from blood (not recorded which). These receptors all stem from a woman aged 40-49 years with acute COVID-19.

The gene calls are TRBV3-1 (or the pseudogene TRBV3-2) and TRBJ1-2; D ambiguous. Germline V gene lookup returns CDR1 LGHDT and CDR2 YNNKEL (reference sequence). V dropped 1 base and J dropped 3 bases, with 3 bases sitting between them. This CDR3 has 12 amino acids. CDR3 DNA sequence: TGTGCCAGCAGCCAAGGGCACTATGGCTACACCTTC. Translated, it gives CASSQGHYGYTF.

V and J are TRBV3-1 (or the pseudogene TRBV3-2) and TRBJ1-2, with 7 bases fitting TRBD1. The germline CDR1 and CDR2 sequences are LGHDT and YNNKEL (reference sequence). The CDR3 extends over 13 amino acids. V gave up 4 bases and J gave up 5 bases; unmatched junction bases: 4. The CDR3 DNA sequence: TGTGCCAGCAGCCCGGGACAGAAATATGGCTACACCTTC. It encodes CASSPGQKYGYTF.

The rearrangement uses TRBV6-2 or TRBV6-3 and TRBJ1-5; 10 positions agree with TRBD1. The CDR3 length is 17 residues. V was clipped by 5 bases and J by 4 bases; unmatched bases: 11. Germline assignment: CDR1 MNHEY and CDR2 SVGEGT. The CDR3 region has the DNA TGTGCCAGCAGTCTCGGGACAGGGGTAGTAGTAAATCAGCCCCAGCATTTT. It specifies CASSLGTGVVVNQPQHF.

The chain is built from TRBV7-9 and TRBJ1-2; 8 nucleotides align to TRBD1. This CDR3 has 14 residues. The germline gives CDR1 SEHNR, CDR2 FQNEAQ (reference sequence). After removal of 5 bases from V and 0 bases from J, the junction contained 2 bases not matched to a gene. The CDR3 sequence is CASSPGQANYGYTF. The CDR3 coding sequence is TGTGCCAGCAGCCCGGGACAGGCTAACTATGGCTACACCTTC.

V gene TRBV5-5 combines with J gene TRBJ1-5, with 8 bases lining up with TRBD1. The CDR3 runs 17 residues. The V segment lost 0 bases and the J segment 4 bases; nucleotides outside the gene matches: 9. Germline V lookup: CDR1 SGHKS, CDR2 YYEKEE (reference sequence). Here the CDR3 DNA reads TGTGCCAGCAGCTTGGAAGGGCACAGGGGGAATAATCAGCCCCAGCATTTT. This translates into CASSLEGHRGNNQPQHF.

This clone was seen just once. This chain joins TRBV6-5 and TRBJ1-5; TRBD1 matches at 9 bases. V lost 10 bases, J lost 7 bases, and 5 bases stayed unmatched. The CDR3 is made up of 12 amino acids. Germline V gene sequence: CDR1 MNHEY, CDR2 SVGAGI. The CDR3 spells CATRTGDQPQHF. In nucleotides, the CDR3 is TGTGCCACACGGACAGGGGACCAGCCCCAGCATTTT.

This clone was seen a handful of times. The chain uses TRBV7-9 and TRBJ1-1, with D maybe TRBD1 (5 bases). The ends were cut back, 0 bases at V and 3 bases at J, with 11 bases in the middle. Per the germline V gene, CDR1 is SEHNR and CDR2 is FQNEAQ (reference sequence). The CDR3 is 15 amino acids. The CDR3, as DNA: TGTGCCAGCAGCTTAGCGATGGGAGGGGACACTGAAGCTTTCTTT. Its protein product is CASSLAMGGDTEAFF.

The chain combines TRBV5-1 with TRBJ2-1; 7 bases map to TRBD1. Germline V lookup: CDR1 SGHRS, CDR2 YFSETQ. V gave up 5 bases and J gave up 4 bases; unmatched junction bases: 9. The CDR3 is 15 residues long. The DNA of the CDR3 is TGCGCCAGCAGGTACAGGGGTGGACCTTACAATGAGCAGTTCTTC. Its translation is CASRYRGGPYNEQFF.